The rows below give T cell receptor beta chains drawn from one sample of a study of CD8+CD57+ T cells in acquired aplastic anemia. TCRdb called the reads again in MiXCR, with one record for every CDR3 protein. The data contain over 250,000 distinct CDR3 sequences, around three fifths of them singletons. The sequencing input was sorted CD4+, CD8+, or CD8+CD57+ T cells (not recorded which) from PBMCs. The receptors were gathered from a human donor with aplastic anemia. The CDR3 runs from the conserved cysteine through the conserved F or W. A D gene is named only where the DNA matches it firmly. The size of a clone is reported for some rows only, either as once, few or many, or as a class for expanded clones.

>TRBV29-1|TRBJ1-5|-|-
TGCAGCGTTGCCGGGTACAATCAGCCCCAGCATTTT
CSVAGYNQPQHF
>TRBV5-8|TRBJ2-5|TRBD1|many
TGTGCCAGCAGCCCGGCTATGACAGGGGGCATGGAGACCCAGTACTTC
CASSPAMTGGMETQYF
>TRBV5-1|TRBJ2-7|-|few
TGTGCCAGCAGCTTGGGGCAGGGTGGGGAGCAGTACTTC
CASSLGQGGEQYF
>TRBV12-3/TRBV12-4|TRBJ1-1|-|-
TGTGCCAGCAGTTTAAACACAGGGTCGTACACTGAAGCTTTCTTT
CASSLNTGSYTEAFF
>TRBV7-2|TRBJ1-2|-|-
TGTGCCAGCAGCTTAGCGACCCTAGCCCATTGGGGGGCTCATGGCTACACCTTC
CASSLATLAHWGAHGYTF
>TRBV13|TRBJ1-6|-|-
TGTGCCAGCAGCTTAAGGGGAGGTTCACCCCTCCACTTT
CASSLRGGSPLHF
>TRBV7-7|TRBJ2-3|-|-
TGTGCTAGCAGCTTAGGGGCAGGGTCAGATACGCAGTATTTT
CASSLGAGSDTQYF
>TRBV29-1|TRBJ1-5|-|-
TGCAGCGTTGGGGAGGACACTGATCAGCCCCAGCATTTT
CSVGEDTDQPQHF
>TRBV18|TRBJ1-1|-|many
TGTGCCAGCTCACTGAGAGACAGCCGGAACACTGAAGCTTTCTTT
CASSLRDSRNTEAFF
>TRBV30|TRBJ2-1|TRBD2|-
TGTGCCTGGAGTGGATATCTGAGCGGGGGGGCTGCGAATGAGCAGTTCTTC
CAWSGYLSGGAANEQFF
>TRBV20-1|TRBJ2-2|-|-
TGCAGTGAGTCGGGAACCGGGGAGCTGTTTTTT
CSESGTGELFF
>TRBV20-1|TRBJ1-2|-|many
TGCAGTGCTAGAGATGACGGGACATGGGACTATGGCTACACCTTC
CSARDDGTWDYGYTF
>TRBV10-3|TRBJ1-2|-|few
TGTGCCACCACAGGGCTCGGCTATGGCTACACCTTC
CATTGLGYGYTF
>TRBV9|TRBJ1-2|-|-
TGTGCCAGCAGCCTAGGGGAAGGCGCGGGATACACCTTC
CASSLGEGAGYTF
>TRBV5-1|TRBJ1-2|-|-
TGCGCCAGCAGCTCAGGGACCGGTCCTAGCTATGGCTACACCTTC
CASSSGTGPSYGYTF
>TRBV15|TRBJ2-3|TRBD1|-
TGTGCCACCAGGGGGACAGGCACAGATACGCAGTATTTT
CATRGTGTDTQYF
>TRBV7-2|TRBJ1-4|-|-
TGTGCCAGCAGCCCGAGACAGGCTAATGAAAAACTGTTTTTT
CASSPRQANEKLFF
>TRBV4-3|TRBJ2-3|-|-
TGCGCCAGCAGCCAAGATATTATCTCTTCATATACGCAGTATTTT
CASSQDIISSYTQYF
>TRBV10-3|TRBJ2-1|TRBD1|-
TGTGCCATCAGGCCCGGTGGGACAGACAATGAGCAGTTCTTC
CAIRPGGTDNEQFF
>TRBV7-9|TRBJ2-7|-|-
TGTGCCAGCAGCCCGTCGCGGGTGAGCAGCCACGAGCAGTGCTTC
CASSPSRVSSHEQCF
>TRBV29-1|TRBJ2-7|-|once
TGCAGCGCTTGGGGGGAGAAGCCCTACGAGCAGTACTTC
CSAWGEKPYEQYF
>TRBV2|TRBJ1-4|-|-
TGTGCCAGCAGTGAAGGTGGGAGGGGAGGTGAAAAACTGTTTTTT
CASSEGGRGGEKLFF
>TRBV4-2|TRBJ2-3|-|many
TGTGCCAGCAGCCAGAGGGACTCCTCCACAGATACGCAGTATTTT
CASSQRDSSTDTQYF
>TRBV19|TRBJ1-2|-|many
TGTGCCAGTAGTATACAGAGAGGGTATGGCTACACCTTC
CASSIQRGYGYTF
>TRBV7-9|TRBJ2-7|-|few
TGTGCCAGCAGACCCACAGGGCTCGAGCAGTACTTC
CASRPTGLEQYF
>TRBV19|TRBJ2-1|TRBD2|many
TGTGCCAGTAGTATAGCCGGGACTAGCGGGATTCGGCAGTTCTTC
CASSIAGTSGIRQFF
>TRBV10-1|TRBJ2-6|-|-
TGCGCCAGCAGTGAGAGCCTTGGGGAGGCTCCTGGGGCCAACGTCCTGACTTTC
CASSESLGEAPGANVLTF
>TRBV7-9|TRBJ2-3|-|-
TGTGCCAGCAGCTTAATTTGGTATACGCTTTATTTT
CASSLIWYTLYF
>TRBV5-1|TRBJ2-5|TRBD2|-
TGCGCCAGCAGCCAGGGACTAGCGGGCGCGCAAGAGACCCAGTACTTC
CASSQGLAGAQETQYF
>TRBV15|TRBJ2-3|TRBD2|-
TGTGCCACCAGCAGAGAGGGGCTAGCGGGTTGGGATACGCAGTATTTT
CATSREGLAGWDTQYF
>TRBV2|TRBJ1-5|-|-
TGTGCCAGCAGACCTTCCGGGCCCAGGGGAGCTCAGCCCCAGCATTTT
CASRPSGPRGAQPQHF
>TRBV20-1|TRBJ1-1|TRBD1|-
TGCAGTGCTAGAGCAGGGGGGGGGCGGACTGAAGCTTTCTTT
CSARAGGGRTEAFF